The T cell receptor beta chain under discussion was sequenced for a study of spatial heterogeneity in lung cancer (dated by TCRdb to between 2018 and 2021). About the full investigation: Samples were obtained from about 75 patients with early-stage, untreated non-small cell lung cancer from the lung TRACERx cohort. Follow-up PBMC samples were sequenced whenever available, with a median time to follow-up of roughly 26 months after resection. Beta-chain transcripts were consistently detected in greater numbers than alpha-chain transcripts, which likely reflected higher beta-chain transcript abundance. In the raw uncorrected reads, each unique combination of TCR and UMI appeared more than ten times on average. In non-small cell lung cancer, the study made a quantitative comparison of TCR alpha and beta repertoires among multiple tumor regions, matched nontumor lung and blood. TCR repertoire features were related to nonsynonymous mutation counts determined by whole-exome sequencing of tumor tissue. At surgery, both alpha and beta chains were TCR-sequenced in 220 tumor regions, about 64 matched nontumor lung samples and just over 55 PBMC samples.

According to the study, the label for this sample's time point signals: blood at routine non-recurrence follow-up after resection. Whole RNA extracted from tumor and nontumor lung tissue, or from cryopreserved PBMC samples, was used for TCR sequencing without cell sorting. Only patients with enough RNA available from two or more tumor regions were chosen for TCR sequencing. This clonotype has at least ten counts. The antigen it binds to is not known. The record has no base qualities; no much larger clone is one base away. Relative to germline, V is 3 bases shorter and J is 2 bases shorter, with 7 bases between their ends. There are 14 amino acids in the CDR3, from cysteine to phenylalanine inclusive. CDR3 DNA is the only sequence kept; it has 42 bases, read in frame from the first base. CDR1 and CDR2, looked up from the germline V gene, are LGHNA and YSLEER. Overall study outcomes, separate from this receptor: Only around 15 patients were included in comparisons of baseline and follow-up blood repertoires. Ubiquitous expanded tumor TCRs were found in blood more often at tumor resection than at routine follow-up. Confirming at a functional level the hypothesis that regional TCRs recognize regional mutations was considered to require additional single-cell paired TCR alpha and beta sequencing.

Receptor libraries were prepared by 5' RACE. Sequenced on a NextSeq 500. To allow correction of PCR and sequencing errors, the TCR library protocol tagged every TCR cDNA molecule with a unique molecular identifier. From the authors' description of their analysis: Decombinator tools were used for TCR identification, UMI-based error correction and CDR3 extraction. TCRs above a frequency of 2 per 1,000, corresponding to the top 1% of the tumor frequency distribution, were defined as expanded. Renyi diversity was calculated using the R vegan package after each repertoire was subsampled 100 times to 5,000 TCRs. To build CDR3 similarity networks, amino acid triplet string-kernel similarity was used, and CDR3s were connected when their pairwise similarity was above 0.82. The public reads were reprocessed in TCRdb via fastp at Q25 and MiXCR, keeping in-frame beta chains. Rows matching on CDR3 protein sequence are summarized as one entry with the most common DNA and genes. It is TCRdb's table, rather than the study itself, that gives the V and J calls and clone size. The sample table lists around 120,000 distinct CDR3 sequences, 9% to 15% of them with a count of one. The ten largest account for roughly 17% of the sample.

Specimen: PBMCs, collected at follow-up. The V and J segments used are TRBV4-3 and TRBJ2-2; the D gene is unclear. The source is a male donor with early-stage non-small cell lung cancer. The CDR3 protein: CASSQTGNTGELFF. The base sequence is TGCGCCAGCAGCCAGACTGGAAACACCGGGGAGCTGTTTTTT.